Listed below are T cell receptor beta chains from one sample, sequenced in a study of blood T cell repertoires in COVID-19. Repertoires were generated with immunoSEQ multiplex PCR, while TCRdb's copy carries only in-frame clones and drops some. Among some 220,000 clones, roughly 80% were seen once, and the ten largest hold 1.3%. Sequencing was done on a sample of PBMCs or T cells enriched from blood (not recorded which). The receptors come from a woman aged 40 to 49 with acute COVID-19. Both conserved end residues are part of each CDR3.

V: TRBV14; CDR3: CASSPTTSGDNNEQFF
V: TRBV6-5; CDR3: CASSQTGSSPLHF
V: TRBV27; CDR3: CASSPGQGWTEAFF
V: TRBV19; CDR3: CASNRAYNSPLHF
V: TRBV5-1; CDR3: CASSLFELAVFQETQYF
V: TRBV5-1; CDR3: CASSFLGTEAFF
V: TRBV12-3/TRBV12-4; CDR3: CASSFEGSNEQYF
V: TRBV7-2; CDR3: CASSSAQRGDYEQYF
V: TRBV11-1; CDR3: CASSVGTRNTGELFF
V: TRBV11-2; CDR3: CASSLDFRTEAFF
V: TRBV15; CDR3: CATSSNPSDEQFF
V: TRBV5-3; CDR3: CARSYGRLYEQYF
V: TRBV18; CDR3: CASSPGTGSTDTQYF
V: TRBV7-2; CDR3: CASSLRTGGNTIYF
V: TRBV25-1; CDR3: CASRETGGVFGENTEAFF
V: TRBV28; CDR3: CASTRAVDEKLFF
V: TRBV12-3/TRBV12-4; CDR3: CASTGTTPGEQYF
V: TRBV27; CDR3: CASSPQPERDYNEQFF
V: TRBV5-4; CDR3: CASSLASGNEQFF
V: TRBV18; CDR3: CASSPLGGRSGANVLTF
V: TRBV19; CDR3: CASKIAGAGGEQFF
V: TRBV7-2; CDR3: CASSLARDTQYF
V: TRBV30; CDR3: CAWSQSGSGVEQYF